One and the same sample provided the 2 T cell receptor beta chains below, sequenced in a study of technical replicates of blood from a few donors (dated by TCRdb to the late 2010s). Libraries were constructed by the immunoSEQ multiplex PCR assay. Imported from immuneACCESS, the table was reduced by TCRdb to in-frame sequences with V and J called. These copies leave out some clones; in studies compared against another copy, an unresolved V gene accounts for under half, and the cause of the remainder is not known. The sample table records about 75,000 clones; about 97% of these occur just once. The biggest ten clones account for approximately 0.2% of the sample. Sequenced input: T cells isolated from PBMCs. The receptors shown here come from a human donor in good health.

This chain connects TRBV9 to TRBJ1-2; D unresolved. The germline V gene encodes CDR1 SGDLS and CDR2 YYNGEE. With 7 bases removed from V and 5 bases from J, the gap between germline ends came to 9 bases. The CDR3 contains 11 residues. This chain's CDR3 is CASGSSYGYTF. The CDR3 bases are TGTGCCAGCGGCTCCTCATATGGCTACACCTTC. Full variable domain (outside the CDR3, taken from reference TRBV9 and TRBJ1-2): DSGVTQTPKHLITATGQRVTLRCSPRSGDLSVYWYQQSLDQGLQFLIQYYNGEERAKGNILERFSAQQFPDLHSELNLSSLELGDSALYFCASGSSYGYTFGSGTRLTVV.

This chain joins TRBV4-1 and TRBJ2-7; 9 bases line up with TRBD1. V dropped 5 bases and J dropped 3; count of bases not matched to a gene: 5. Germline values: CDR1 MGHRA, CDR2 YSYEKL. The CDR3 runs to 14 residues. For the CDR3, the DNA is TGCGCCAGCAGCTCCGGACAGGGGCTCTACGAGCAGTACTTC. Its protein is CASSSGQGLYEQYF.